This TCR beta chain was retrieved from a study of Graves' ophthalmopathy and Graves' hyperthyroidism. This clonotype occurred many times. Beta-chain TCR CDR3 regions were amplified from RNA transcripts. Following a first-round RT-PCR that used HTBI primers, a second-round multiplex PCR was carried out. TCRdb re-analysed the multiplex PCR reads in MiXCR, keeping a single row per CDR3 protein. Among roughly 1.1 million distinct CDR3 sequences listed, roughly two fifths were seen once. This sequence was found in an adult man with Graves' hyperthyroidism. Specimen: peripheral blood or thyroid tissue (not recorded which).

The CDR3, as DNA: TGTGCCACCAGTGATCCTACAGGGCGTGACACCGGGGAGCTGTTTTTT. Translating gives CATSDPTGRDTGELFF. The rearrangement links TRBV24-1 to TRBJ2-2; D possibly corresponds to TRBD1 (6 bases). The V gene lost 3 bases and the J gene lost 3 bases, with 13 bases spanning the gap. The length of the CDR3 is 16 residues. Germline-derived CDR1 and CDR2 are KGHDR and SFDVKD.